This T cell receptor (beta chain) was retrieved from a study of metastatic and nonmetastatic thyroid tumors. Looking at the study overall: Blood and tumor or nodule tissue repertoires from malignant and benign thyroid patients were compared. Findings and limits, study-wide: It was reported that TCR beta diversity was significantly higher in malignant thyroid tumors than benign nodules, in blood and tumor.

Each patient went into thyroid surgery without having received any treatment. In its sample, this clone was seen a few times. The antigen is not known. As processed by the authors: A distant-metastasis classifier for papillary thyroid cancer was built using CDR3 differences across clinicopathological groups. TCRdb re-analyzed the PCR reads using MiXCR. TCRdb, rather than the study authors, made the V and J calls. The sample carries about 4,100 clones, roughly 35% recorded once. The length of the CDR3 is 14 residues. The germline V and J ends were trimmed by 3 bases and 0 bases, with 9 bases remaining between them. The V gene's germline CDR1 is MDHEN and CDR2 SYDVKM.

V gene TRBV28 combines with J gene TRBJ2-7, with D possibly matching TRBD1 (6 bases). The origin of this receptor is a male donor with papillary thyroid cancer or a benign thyroid nodule (not recorded which). Some clones in this sample may be carry-over from other donors' samples. The sample consisted of adjacent normal tissue. The CDR3 here is CASSLTGRSYEQYF. The DNA for the CDR3 is TGTGCCAGCAGTTTGACAGGTCGCTCCTACGAGCAGTACTTC.